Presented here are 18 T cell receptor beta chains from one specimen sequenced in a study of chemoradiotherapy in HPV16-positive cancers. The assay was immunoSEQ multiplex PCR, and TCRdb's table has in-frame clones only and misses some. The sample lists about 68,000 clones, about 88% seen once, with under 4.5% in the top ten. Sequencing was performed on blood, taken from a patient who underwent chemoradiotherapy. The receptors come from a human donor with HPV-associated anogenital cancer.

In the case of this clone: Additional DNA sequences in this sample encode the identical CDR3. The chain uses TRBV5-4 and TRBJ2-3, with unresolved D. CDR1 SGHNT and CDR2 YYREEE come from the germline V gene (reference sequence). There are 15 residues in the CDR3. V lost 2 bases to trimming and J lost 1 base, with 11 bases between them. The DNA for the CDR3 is TGTGCCAGCAGCTTTTTTGGCGGTGGCACAGATACGCAGTATTTT. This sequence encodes CASSFFGGGTDTQYF.

The CDR3 bases are TGCGCCAGCAGCTCCTCGGGACAGGGTTACGAGCAGTACTTC. It yields the protein CASSSSGQGYEQYF. The chain has TRBV5-1 and TRBJ2-7; 9 bases match TRBD1. The CDR3 loop spans 14 amino acids. V lost 3 bases to trimming and J lost 4 bases; unmatched junction nucleotides: 5. The germline V gene encodes CDR1 SGHRS and CDR2 YFSETQ.

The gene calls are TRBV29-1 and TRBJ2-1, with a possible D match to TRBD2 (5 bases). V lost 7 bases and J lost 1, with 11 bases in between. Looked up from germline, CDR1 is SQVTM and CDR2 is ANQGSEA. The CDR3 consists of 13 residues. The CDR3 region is CSASSGSYNEQFF. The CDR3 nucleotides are TGCAGCGCCTCGAGCGGATCCTACAATGAGCAGTTCTTC.

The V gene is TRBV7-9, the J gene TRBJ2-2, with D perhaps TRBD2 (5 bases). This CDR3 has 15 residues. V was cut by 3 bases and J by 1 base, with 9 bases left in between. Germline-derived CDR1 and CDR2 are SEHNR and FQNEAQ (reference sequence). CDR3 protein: CASSFAGLNTGELFF. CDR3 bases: TGTGCCAGCAGCTTTGCGGGCCTGAACACCGGGGAGCTGTTTTTT.

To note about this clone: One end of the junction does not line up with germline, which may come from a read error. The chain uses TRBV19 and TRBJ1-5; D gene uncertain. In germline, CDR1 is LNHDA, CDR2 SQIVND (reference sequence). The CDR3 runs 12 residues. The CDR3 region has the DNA TGTGCCAGTATGGAGCTTAATCCGCCCCAGCATTTT. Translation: CASMELNPPQHF.

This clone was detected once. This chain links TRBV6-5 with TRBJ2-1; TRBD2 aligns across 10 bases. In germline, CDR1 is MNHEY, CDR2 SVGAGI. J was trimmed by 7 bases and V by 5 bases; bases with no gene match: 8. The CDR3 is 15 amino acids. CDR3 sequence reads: CASSASGGGRNEQFF. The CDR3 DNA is TGTGCCAGCAGTGCGAGCGGGGGGGGTAGGAATGAGCAGTTCTTC.

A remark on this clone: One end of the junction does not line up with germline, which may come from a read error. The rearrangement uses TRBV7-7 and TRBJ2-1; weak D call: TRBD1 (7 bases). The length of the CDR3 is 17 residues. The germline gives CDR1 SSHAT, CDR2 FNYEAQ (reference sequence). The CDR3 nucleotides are TGTGCTAGCAGCCCCTGGAGCAGGGGGGCGGGTAGGAATGAGCAGTTCTTC. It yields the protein CASSPWSRGAGRNEQFF.

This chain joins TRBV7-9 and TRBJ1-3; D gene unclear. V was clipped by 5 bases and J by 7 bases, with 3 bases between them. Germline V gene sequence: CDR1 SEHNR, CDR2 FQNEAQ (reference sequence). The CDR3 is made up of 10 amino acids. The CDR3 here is CASSGNTIYF. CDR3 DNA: TGTGCCAGCAGCGGGAACACCATATATTTT.

CDR3 coding DNA: TGTGCCAGCCAGGACGGGTTTAGGCAGCCCCAGCATTTT. Translating it yields CASQDGFRQPQHF. The chain combines TRBV19 with TRBJ1-5; unclear D gene. There are 13 residues in the CDR3. Germline values: CDR1 LNHDA, CDR2 SQIVND (reference sequence). Trimming took off 9 bases at V and 7 bases at J, with 16 bases between the two ends.

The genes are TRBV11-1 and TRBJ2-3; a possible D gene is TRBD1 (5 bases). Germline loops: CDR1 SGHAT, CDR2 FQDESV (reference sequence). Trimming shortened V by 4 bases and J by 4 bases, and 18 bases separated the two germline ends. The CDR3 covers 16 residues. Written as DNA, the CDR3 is TGTGCCAGCAGCTCAAAGACAGTTCAGTTCCCAGATACGCAGTATTTT. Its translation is CASSSKTVQFPDTQYF.

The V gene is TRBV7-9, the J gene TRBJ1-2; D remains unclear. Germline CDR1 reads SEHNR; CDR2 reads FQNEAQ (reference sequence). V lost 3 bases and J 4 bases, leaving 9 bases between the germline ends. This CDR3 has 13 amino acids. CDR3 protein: CASSFEAGYGYTF. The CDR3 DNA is TGTGCCAGCAGCTTCGAGGCGGGCTATGGCTACACCTTC.

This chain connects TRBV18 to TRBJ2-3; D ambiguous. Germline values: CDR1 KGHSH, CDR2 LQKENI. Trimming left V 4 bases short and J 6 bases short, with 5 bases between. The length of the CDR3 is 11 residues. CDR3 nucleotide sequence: TGTGCCAGCTCACGGAAGGATACGCAGTATTTT. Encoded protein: CASSRKDTQYF.

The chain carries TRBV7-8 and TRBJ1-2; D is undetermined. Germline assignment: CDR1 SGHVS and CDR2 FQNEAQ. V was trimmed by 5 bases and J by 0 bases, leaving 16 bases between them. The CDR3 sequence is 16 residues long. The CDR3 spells CASSPILQLANYGYTF. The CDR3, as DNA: TGTGCCAGCAGCCCGATCTTACAGCTAGCTAACTATGGCTACACCTTC.

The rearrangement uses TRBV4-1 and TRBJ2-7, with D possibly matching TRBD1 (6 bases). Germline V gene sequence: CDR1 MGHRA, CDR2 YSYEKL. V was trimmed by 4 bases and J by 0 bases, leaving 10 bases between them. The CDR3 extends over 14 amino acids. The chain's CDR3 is CASSPTGISYEQYF. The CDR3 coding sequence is TGCGCCAGCAGCCCAACAGGGATCTCCTACGAGCAGTACTTC.

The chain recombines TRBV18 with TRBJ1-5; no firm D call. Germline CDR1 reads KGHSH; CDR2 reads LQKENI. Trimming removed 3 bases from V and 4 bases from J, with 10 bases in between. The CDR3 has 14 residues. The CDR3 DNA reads TGTGCCAGCTCACCGGCGTGGGTAAATCAGCCCCAGCATTTT. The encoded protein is CASSPAWVNQPQHF.

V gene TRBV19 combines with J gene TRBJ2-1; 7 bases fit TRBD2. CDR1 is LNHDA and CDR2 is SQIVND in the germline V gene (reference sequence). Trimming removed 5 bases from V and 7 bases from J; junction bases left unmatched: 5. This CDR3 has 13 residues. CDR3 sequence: CASSLSRENEQFF. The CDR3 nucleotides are TGTGCCAGTAGTCTCTCGCGGGAGAATGAGCAGTTCTTC.

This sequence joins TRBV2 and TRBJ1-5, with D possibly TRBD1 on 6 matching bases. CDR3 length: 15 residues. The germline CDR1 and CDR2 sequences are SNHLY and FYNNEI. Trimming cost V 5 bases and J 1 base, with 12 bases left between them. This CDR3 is CASSPQGQSNQPQHF. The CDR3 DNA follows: TGTGCCAGCAGTCCCCAGGGGCAGAGCAATCAGCCCCAGCATTTT.

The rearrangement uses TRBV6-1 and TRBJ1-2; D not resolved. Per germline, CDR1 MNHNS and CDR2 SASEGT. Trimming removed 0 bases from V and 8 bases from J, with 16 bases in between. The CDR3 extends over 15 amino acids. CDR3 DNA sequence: TGTGCCAGCAGTGAAGCGCTTCCCCCGGAACTAGGCTACACCTTC. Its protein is CASSEALPPELGYTF.